The following is a T cell receptor beta chain sequence with its context. The DNA is omitted, as the CDR3 cannot be located on it reliably, and the CDR3 follows TCRdb's listing. The sample belongs to a study of shared clonotypes between healthy human individuals. Measured with immunoSEQ multiplex PCR; TCRdb has only the in-frame clones, and not every one. The data hold about 2.4 million clones, with 93% observed a single time. Counting both end residues, the CDR3 totals 13 amino acids. Germline V gene sequence: CDR1 SGHRS, CDR2 YFSETQ. This TCR derives from a man aged 18 to 30 in good health. Some clones in this sample may be carry-over from other donors' samples. The sample consisted of naive CD4+ T cells from PBMCs. Documented subset: CD45RA+ positively selected. V gene TRBV5-1 combines with J gene TRBJ1-2; TRBD1, the table's D call, was not compared with the DNA. The CDR3 region is CASSLDGWGRGTF.